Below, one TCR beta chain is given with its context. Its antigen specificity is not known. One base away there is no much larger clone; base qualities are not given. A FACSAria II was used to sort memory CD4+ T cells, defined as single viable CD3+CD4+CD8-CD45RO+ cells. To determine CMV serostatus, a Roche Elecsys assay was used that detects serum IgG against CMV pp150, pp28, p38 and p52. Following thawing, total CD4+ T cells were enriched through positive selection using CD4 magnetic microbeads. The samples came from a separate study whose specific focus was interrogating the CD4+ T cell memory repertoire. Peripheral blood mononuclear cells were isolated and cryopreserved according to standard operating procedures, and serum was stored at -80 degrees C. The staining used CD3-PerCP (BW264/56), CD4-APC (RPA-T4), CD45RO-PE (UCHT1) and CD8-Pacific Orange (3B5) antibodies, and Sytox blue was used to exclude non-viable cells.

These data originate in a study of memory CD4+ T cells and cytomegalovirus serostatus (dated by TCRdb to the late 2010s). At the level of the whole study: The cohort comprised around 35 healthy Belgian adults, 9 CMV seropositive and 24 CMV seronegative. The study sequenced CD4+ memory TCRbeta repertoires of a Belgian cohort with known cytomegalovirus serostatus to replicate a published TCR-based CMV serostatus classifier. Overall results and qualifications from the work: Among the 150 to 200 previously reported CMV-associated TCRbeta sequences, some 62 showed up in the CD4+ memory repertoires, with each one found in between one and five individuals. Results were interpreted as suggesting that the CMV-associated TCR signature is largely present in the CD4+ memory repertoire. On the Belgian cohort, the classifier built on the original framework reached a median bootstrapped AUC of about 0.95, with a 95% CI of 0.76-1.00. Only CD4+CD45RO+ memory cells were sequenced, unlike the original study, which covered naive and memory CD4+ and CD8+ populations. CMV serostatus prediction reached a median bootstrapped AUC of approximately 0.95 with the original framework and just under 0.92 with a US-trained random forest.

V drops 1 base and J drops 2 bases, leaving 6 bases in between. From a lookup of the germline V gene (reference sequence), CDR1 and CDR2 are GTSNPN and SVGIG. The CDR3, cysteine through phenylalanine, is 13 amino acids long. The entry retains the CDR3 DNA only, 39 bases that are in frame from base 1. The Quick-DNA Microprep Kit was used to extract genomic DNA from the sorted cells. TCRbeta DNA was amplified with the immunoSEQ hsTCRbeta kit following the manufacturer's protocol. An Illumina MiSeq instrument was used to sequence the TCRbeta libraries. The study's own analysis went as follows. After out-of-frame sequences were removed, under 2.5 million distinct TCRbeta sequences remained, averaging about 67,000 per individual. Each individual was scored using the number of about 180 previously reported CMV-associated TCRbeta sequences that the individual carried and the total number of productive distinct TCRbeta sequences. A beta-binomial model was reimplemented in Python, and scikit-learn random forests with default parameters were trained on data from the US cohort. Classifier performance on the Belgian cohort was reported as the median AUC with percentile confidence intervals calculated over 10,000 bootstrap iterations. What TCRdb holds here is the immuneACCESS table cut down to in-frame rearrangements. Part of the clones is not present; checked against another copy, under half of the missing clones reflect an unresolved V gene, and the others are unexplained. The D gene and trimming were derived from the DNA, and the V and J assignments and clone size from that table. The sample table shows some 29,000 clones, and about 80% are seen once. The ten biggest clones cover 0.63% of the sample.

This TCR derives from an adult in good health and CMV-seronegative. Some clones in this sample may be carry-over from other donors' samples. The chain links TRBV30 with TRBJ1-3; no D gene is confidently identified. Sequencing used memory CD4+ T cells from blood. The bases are TGTGCCTGGAGTGAGGGAGCTGGAAACACCATATATTTT. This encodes CAWSEGAGNTIYF.